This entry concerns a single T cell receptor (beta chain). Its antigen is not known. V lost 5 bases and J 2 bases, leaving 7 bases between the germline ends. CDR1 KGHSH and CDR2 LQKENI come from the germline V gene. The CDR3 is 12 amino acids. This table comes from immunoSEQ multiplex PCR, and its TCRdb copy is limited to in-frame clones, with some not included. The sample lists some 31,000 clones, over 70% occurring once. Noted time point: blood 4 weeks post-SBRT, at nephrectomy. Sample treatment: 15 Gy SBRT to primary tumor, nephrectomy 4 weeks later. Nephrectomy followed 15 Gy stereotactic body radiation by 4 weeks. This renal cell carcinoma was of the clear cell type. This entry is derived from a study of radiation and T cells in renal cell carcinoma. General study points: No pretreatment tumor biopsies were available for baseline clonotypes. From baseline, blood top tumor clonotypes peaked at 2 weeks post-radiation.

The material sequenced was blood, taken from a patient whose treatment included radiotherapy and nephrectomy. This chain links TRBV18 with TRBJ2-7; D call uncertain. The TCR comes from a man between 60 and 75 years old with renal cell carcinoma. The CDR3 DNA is TGTGCCAGCTCATCCGACCCCTACGAGCAGTACTTC. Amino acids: CASSSDPYEQYF.